What follows are 9 T cell receptor beta chains derived from one specimen sequenced in a study of CD8+ T cells in alopecia areata. Treatment defined: oral pan-JAK inhibitor, 5-10 mg twice daily. Reverse transcribed after extraction, RNA yielded cDNA as the sequencing template. TCRdb's table, derived via immunoSEQ multiplex PCR, lists solely in-frame clones and lacks some. The sample includes roughly 100,000 clones, 44% of them seen just once. This specimen was CD8+ T cells sorted from blood, taken at week 24, from a patient treated with tofacitinib. Receptors originate from a human donor with alopecia areata.

The gene calls are TRBV4-1 and TRBJ2-7; TRBD2 matches at 7 bases. The germline gives CDR1 MGHRA, CDR2 YSYEKL. This CDR3 comprises 14 residues. V trimming: 3 bases; J trimming: 2 bases; junction bases outside the gene matches: 4. The CDR3 nucleotides read TGCGCCAGCAGCCATGGAGCGGGGACCTACGAGCAGTACTTC. Translating gives CASSHGAGTYEQYF.

This chain links TRBV11-2 with TRBJ2-2; no reliable D call. Trimming removed 4 bases from V and 2 bases from J, with 5 bases in between. CDR3 size: 13 residues. CDR1 SGHAT and CDR2 FQNNGV come from the germline V gene. CDR3 bases: TGTGCCAGCAGCTGGGTTAACACCGGGGAGCTGTTTTTT. Encoded protein: CASSWVNTGELFF. Full variable domain (rest looked up from reference TRBV11-2 and TRBJ2-2): EAGVAQSPRYKIIEKRQSVAFWCNPISGHATLYWYQQILGQGPKLLIQFQNNGVVDDSQLPKDRFSAERLKGVDSTLKIQPAKLEDSAVYLCASSWVNTGELFFGEGSRLTVL.

This CDR3 is CASSGVAGGGNEQFF. CDR3 nucleotide sequence: TGTGCCAGCAGTGGCGTAGCGGGAGGGGGGAATGAGCAGTTCTTC. The chain recombines TRBV25-1 with TRBJ2-1; 11 bases map to TRBD2. With V trimmed by 4 bases and J by 7 bases, 6 bases remained unmatched. This CDR3 has 15 residues. Per germline, CDR1 MGHDK and CDR2 SYGVNS. The variable domain in full, completed from reference TRBV25-1 and TRBJ2-1, reads EADIYQTPRYLVIGTGKKITLECSQTMGHDKMYWYQQDPGMELHLIHYSYGVNSTEKGDLSSESTVSRIRTEHFPLTLESARPSHTSQYLCASSGVAGGGNEQFFGPGTRLTVL.

The chain is built from TRBV19 and TRBJ2-5, with D hard to call. Germline lookup yields CDR1 LNHDA and CDR2 SQIVND (reference sequence). CDR3 length: 15 residues. V lost 2 bases to trimming and J lost 2 bases, with 12 bases between them. As DNA, the CDR3 is TGTGCCAGTAGTATAACCTACTACCTGCAAGAGACCCAGTACTTC. Protein sequence: CASSITYYLQETQYF.

This clone was counted between two and nine times. The V and J genes are TRBV19 and TRBJ1-5; 7 bases line up with TRBD1. The ends lost 11 bases at V and 7 bases at J; junction bases unmatched: 14. Germline V lookup: CDR1 LNHDA, CDR2 SQIVND (reference sequence). The CDR3 runs to 14 residues. CDR3 in DNA: TGTGCCCCGCTCGCAGGGGGGGTGGAGCAGCCCCAGCATTTT. Translating gives CAPLAGGVEQPQHF.

V is TRBV7-9 and J is TRBJ2-7, with D possibly being TRBD1 or TRBD2 (5 bases each). Trimming took off 5 bases at V and 5 bases at J, with 19 bases between the two ends. Germline CDR1 and CDR2: SEHNR and FQNEAQ (reference sequence). The CDR3 covers 15 residues. CDR3 protein: CASSTARETDHEQYF. CDR3 sequence (DNA): TGTGCCAGCAGCACTGCCAGGGAGACGGATCACGAGCAGTACTTC. Using reference TRBV7-9 and TRBJ2-7 for the parts outside the CDR3, the full variable domain is DTGVSQNPRHKITKRGQNVTFRCDPISEHNRLYWYRQTLGQGPEFLTYFQNEAQLEKSRLLSDRFSAERPKGSFSTLEIQRTEQGDSAMYLCASSTARETDHEQYFGPGTRLTVT.

The chain employs TRBV18 and TRBJ1-5; D call uncertain. CDR1 and CDR2 (germline): KGHSH, LQKENI. This CDR3 comprises 16 residues. V was cut by 3 bases and J by 3 bases, with 15 bases left in between. The CDR3 coding sequence is TGTGCCAGCTCACCTGGGTCCCGACAAGCCAATCAGCCCCAGCATTTT. It encodes CASSPGSRQANQPQHF.

There are many counts of this clone. The genes are TRBV4-2 and TRBJ2-1; TRBD2 might be the D (5 bases). The V and J ends lost 3 bases and 8 bases respectively, with 14 bases between them. This CDR3 has 14 amino acids. Germline CDR1 is LGHNA and CDR2 is YNFKEQ. CDR3 sequence reads: CASSQDLATDEQFF. CDR3 nucleotide sequence: TGTGCCAGCAGCCAGGATCTAGCTACGGATGAGCAGTTCTTC.

The chain uses TRBV28 and TRBJ1-1; D ambiguous. This CDR3 is built from 13 residues. Trimming pared 3 bases from V and 5 bases from J, leaving 10 bases between. CDR1 and CDR2 from the germline V gene are MDHEN and SYDVKM. The CDR3 DNA follows: TGTGCCAGCAGTTTGATGACCCGAACTGAAGCTTTCTTT. It yields the protein CASSLMTRTEAFF.